This T cell receptor (beta chain) emerged from a study of T cell repertoires in cytomegalovirus infection. Study summary: CMV epitopes that were recently identified and HLA-C-restricted were used alongside well-studied HLA-B-restricted ones. CMV infection together with matching HLA type was indicated by public TCR beta signatures. Study-wide results and limits: The ex vivo response showed dominance by HLA-C-restricted CMV-specific TCR beta clonotypes. The study identified carriers of CMV plus the relevant HLA from cumulative public TCR beta family frequency.

Trimming removed 8 bases from V and 3 bases from J, with 19 bases in between. The germline V gene has CDR1 LNHDA and CDR2 SQIVND (reference sequence). The CDR3 contains 15 residues. Turning to this clonotype: What it recognizes is unknown.

TCRdb called the reads again in MiXCR, with one record for every CDR3 protein. The sample yields some 560,000 distinct CDR3 sequences, around 40% seen once. The material was cultured PBMCs, obtained from culture after CMV antigen stimulation. The receptor's source is a human donor in good health (CMV status not recorded). Some clones in this sample may be carry-over from other donors' samples. The J gene is TRBJ1-1, the V gene TRBV19; no firm D call. The CDR3 DNA reads TGTGCCAGTGAGTCCCTCTCAACGAGGGACACTGAAGCTTTCTTT. The encoded protein is CASESLSTRDTEAFF. Together with reference TRBV19 and TRBJ1-1, the CDR3 gives the full variable domain: DGGITQSPKYLFRKEGQNVTLSCEQNLNHDAMYWYRQDPGQGLRLIYYSQIVNDFQKGDIAEGYSVSREKKESFPLTVTSAQKNPTAFYLCASESLSTRDTEAFFGQGTRLTVV.